The present T cell receptor beta chain was sequenced within a study of a mutant IDH1 vaccine in newly diagnosed glioma. As for time point: baseline, week 1 (first vaccination visit). This sample's treatment: pre-vaccination baseline after standard-of-care therapy. Generated by immunoSEQ multiplex PCR, the TCRdb table keeps only in-frame clones and is missing some. The table lists around 33,000 clones, around 83% of them singletons. There are a few counts of this clone. Other DNA sequences in this sample translate to the same CDR3. From germline, CDR1 is SNHLY and CDR2 FYNNEI. CDR3 size: 12 residues. The V end lost 8 bases, the J end lost 0 bases, and 5 bases lay between the germline ends.

This TCR derives from a man aged 50-59 years with glioma. Some clones in this sample may be carry-over from other donors' samples. The V gene is TRBV2, the J gene TRBJ1-3; D unresolved. The sample was peripheral blood mononuclear cells (PBMCs), taken from a glioma patient treated with radiotherapy, temozolomide or both. The CDR3 sequence: CASAFSGNTIYF. The CDR3 DNA is TGTGCCAGCGCGTTCTCTGGAAACACCATATATTTT.